This TCR beta chain appears in the sequencing data of a study of CD8+CD57+ T cells in acquired aplastic anemia. Across the study: On average, sorted CD4+ and CD8+ cells gave 3.2 ug of DNA.

In this sample, this clonotype turned up a few times. CDR1 LNHDA and CDR2 SQIVND come from the germline V gene (reference sequence). Germline trimming cut 3 bases from V and 5 bases from J; bases unmatched to any gene: 7. The CDR3 totals 15 residues. Only patients with CD8+CD57+ cell expansion on flow cytometry were chosen for sequencing. TCR beta VDJ and CDR3 were profiled, and genomic DNA was the template. TCRdb re-called the reads through MiXCR, storing one row per CDR3 protein. This sample has about 200,000 distinct CDR3 sequences; about 60% occur once, and the top ten carry about three fifths. The sequenced material came from sorted CD4+, CD8+, or CD8+CD57+ T cells (not recorded which) from PBMCs. This rearrangement joins TRBV19 to TRBJ1-5, with 7 bases matching TRBD1. This TCR was sampled from a human donor with aplastic anemia. In nucleotides, the CDR3 is TGTGCCAGTAGTATCTACGGGACAGCTTATCAGCCCCAGCATTTT. Its protein is CASSIYGTAYQPQHF.